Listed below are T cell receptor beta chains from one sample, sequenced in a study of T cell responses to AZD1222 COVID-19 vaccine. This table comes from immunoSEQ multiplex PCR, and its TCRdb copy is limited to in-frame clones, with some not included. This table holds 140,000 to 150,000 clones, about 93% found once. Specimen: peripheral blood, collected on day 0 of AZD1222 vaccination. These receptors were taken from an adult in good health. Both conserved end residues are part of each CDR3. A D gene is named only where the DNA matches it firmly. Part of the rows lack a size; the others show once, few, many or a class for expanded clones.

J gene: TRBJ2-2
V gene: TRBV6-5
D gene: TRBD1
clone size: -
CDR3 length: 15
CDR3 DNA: TGTGCCAGCCTAGGGACAGGGGGCTTGGCCGGGGAGCTGTTTTTT
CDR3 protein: CASLGTGGLAGELFF

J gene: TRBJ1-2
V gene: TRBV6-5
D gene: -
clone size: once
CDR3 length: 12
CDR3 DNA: TGTGCCAGCAACGCCGACAGCGGGGGCTACACCTTC
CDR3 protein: CASNADSGGYTF

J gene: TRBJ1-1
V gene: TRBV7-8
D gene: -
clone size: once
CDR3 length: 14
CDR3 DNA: TGTGCCAGCAGCTTAGCGCTCCCCGGGGGTGAAGCTTTCTTT
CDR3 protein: CASSLALPGGEAFF

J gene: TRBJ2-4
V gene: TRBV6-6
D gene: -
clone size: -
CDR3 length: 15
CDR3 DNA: TGTGCCAGCAGTTACTCCGACAGGGCCAAAAACATTCAGTACTTC
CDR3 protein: CASSYSDRAKNIQYF

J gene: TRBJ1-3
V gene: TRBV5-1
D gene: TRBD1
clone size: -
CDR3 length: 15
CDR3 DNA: TGCGCCAGCAGCACCTGGACAGGATCAGGAAACACCATATATTTT
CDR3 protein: CASSTWTGSGNTIYF

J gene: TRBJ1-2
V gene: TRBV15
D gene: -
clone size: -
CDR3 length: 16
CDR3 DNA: TGTGCCACCAGCTCCGGGACACAACCTAACAACTATGGCTACACCTTC
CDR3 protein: CATSSGTQPNNYGYTF

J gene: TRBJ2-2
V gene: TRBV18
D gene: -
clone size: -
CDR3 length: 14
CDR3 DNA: TGTGCCAGCTCCTTTAATTCGAACACCGGGGAGCTGTTTTTT
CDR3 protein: CASSFNSNTGELFF

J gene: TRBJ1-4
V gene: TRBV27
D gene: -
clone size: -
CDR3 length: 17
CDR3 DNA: TGTGCCAGCAGTTTAAGCTGGGTAACGGCGCTTAATGAAAAACTGTTTTTT
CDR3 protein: CASSLSWVTALNEKLFF

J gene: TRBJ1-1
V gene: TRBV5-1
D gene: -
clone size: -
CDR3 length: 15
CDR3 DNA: TGCGCCAGCAGCTTGGTTTGGGGTATGAACACTGAAGCTTTCTTT
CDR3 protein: CASSLVWGMNTEAFF

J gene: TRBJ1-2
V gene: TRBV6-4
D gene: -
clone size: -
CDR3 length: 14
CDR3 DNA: TGTGCCAGCAGTGTCAGTCCTTCTAACTATGGCTACACCTTC
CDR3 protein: CASSVSPSNYGYTF

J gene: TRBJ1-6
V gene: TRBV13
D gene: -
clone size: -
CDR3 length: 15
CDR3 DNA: TGTGCCAGCAGCCCCAGGTTGGGGAATAATTCACCCCTCCACTTT
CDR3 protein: CASSPRLGNNSPLHF

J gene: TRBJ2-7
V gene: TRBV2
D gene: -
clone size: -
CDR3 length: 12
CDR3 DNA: TGTGCCAGCAGGAGAAGCTTCTACGAGCAGTACTTC
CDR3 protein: CASRRSFYEQYF

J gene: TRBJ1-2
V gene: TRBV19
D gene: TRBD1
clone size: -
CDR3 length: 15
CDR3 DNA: TGTGCCATTTCGTCCCGGGACAGGGAAGTCTATGGCTACACCTTC
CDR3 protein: CAISSRDREVYGYTF

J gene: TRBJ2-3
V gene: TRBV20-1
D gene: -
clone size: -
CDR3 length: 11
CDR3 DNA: TGCAGTCAGGAATCGGCAGATACGCAGTATTTT
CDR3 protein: CSQESADTQYF

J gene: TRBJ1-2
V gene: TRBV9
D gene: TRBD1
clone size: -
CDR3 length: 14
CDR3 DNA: TGTGCCAGCAGCGCCAGAACAGGGGAAAATGGCTACACCTTC
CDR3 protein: CASSARTGENGYTF

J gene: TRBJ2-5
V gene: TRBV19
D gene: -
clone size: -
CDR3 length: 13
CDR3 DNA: TGTGCCAGTAGTCCCGGGACCACAGAGACCCAGTACTTC
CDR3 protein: CASSPGTTETQYF

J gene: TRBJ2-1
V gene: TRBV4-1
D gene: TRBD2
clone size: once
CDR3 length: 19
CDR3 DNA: TGCGCCAGCAGCCGAAAGCGGGGGGAACCATCAAGCTCCTACAATGAGCAGTTCTTC
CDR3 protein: CASSRKRGEPSSSYNEQFF